A selection of T cell receptor beta chains follows, all from one sample in a study of cytomegalovirus exposure and HLA in healthy donors. The assay was immunoSEQ multiplex PCR, and TCRdb's table has in-frame clones only and misses some. The sample yields 200,000 to 250,000 clones, around 89% seen once. Input material: PBMCs. The receptors come from a woman aged 18 to 35 in good health and CMV-seronegative. The CDR3 runs from the conserved cysteine through the conserved F or W. The D gene is left open where the match is weak. Clone size is stated in some rows and not others, as once, few, many or a class when expanded.

v_gene: TRBV5-5
len: 15
d_gene: TRBD1
j_gene: TRBJ1-2
abundance: NA
CDR3aa: CASSTRTGGEYGYTF
CDR3nt: TGTGCCAGCAGCACCCGGACAGGGGGGGAGTATGGCTACACCTTC

v_gene: TRBV5-1
len: 15
d_gene: TRBD2
j_gene: TRBJ2-1
abundance: NA
CDR3aa: CASSSRTSGSNEQFF
CDR3nt: TGCGCCAGCAGCTCCCGGACTAGCGGGAGCAATGAGCAGTTCTTC

v_gene: TRBV4-2
len: 13
d_gene: NA
j_gene: TRBJ2-3
abundance: once
CDR3aa: CASSHTKTIGQYF
CDR3nt: TGTGCCAGCAGCCACACAAAAACCATTGGGCAGTATTTT

v_gene: TRBV11-3
len: 16
d_gene: NA
j_gene: TRBJ1-2
abundance: NA
CDR3aa: CASSPSTKAGDYGYTF
CDR3nt: TGTGCCAGCAGCCCCTCCACCAAGGCGGGGGACTATGGCTACACCTTC

v_gene: TRBV7-7
len: 16
d_gene: TRBD2
j_gene: TRBJ2-5
abundance: NA
CDR3aa: CASSLAGAGVAETQYF
CDR3nt: TGTGCCAGCAGCTTAGCGGGAGCGGGAGTTGCAGAGACCCAGTACTTC

v_gene: TRBV5-4
len: 17
d_gene: TRBD1
j_gene: TRBJ1-6
abundance: NA
CDR3aa: CASSFTTGNSYNSPLHF
CDR3nt: TGTGCCAGCAGCTTTACGACAGGGAACTCCTATAATTCACCCCTCCACTTT

v_gene: TRBV19
len: 16
d_gene: TRBD1
j_gene: TRBJ1-2
abundance: NA
CDR3aa: CASSRPGQVYTTGYTF
CDR3nt: TGTGCCAGTAGTCGACCGGGACAGGTATACACCACTGGCTACACCTTC

v_gene: TRBV4-1
len: 15
d_gene: TRBD1
j_gene: TRBJ1-5
abundance: NA
CDR3aa: CASSQDGQGAQPQHF
CDR3nt: TGCGCCAGCAGCCAAGATGGACAGGGGGCACAGCCCCAGCATTTT

v_gene: TRBV11-2
len: 17
d_gene: NA
j_gene: TRBJ2-7
abundance: NA
CDR3aa: CASSLIRGAADSYEQYF
CDR3nt: TGTGCCAGCAGCTTGATCCGTGGGGCAGCCGACTCCTACGAGCAGTACTTC

v_gene: TRBV6-6
len: 12
d_gene: NA
j_gene: TRBJ2-1
abundance: NA
CDR3aa: CASRLDSVRQFF
CDR3nt: TGTGCCAGCAGGTTAGACAGTGTCCGTCAGTTCTTC

v_gene: TRBV6-1
len: 15
d_gene: NA
j_gene: TRBJ1-2
abundance: NA
CDR3aa: CASRERAGPNYGYTF
CDR3nt: TGTGCCAGCAGAGAGAGGGCAGGACCTAACTATGGCTACACCTTC

v_gene: TRBV6-6
len: 16
d_gene: NA
j_gene: TRBJ2-7
abundance: NA
CDR3aa: CASSYSTARVLYEQCF
CDR3nt: TGTGCCAGCAGTTACTCCACCGCCAGGGTCCTTTACGAGCAGTGCTTC

v_gene: TRBV10-3
len: 14
d_gene: NA
j_gene: TRBJ2-1
abundance: NA
CDR3aa: CAISVQGLYNEQFF
CDR3nt: TGTGCCATCAGTGTTCAGGGCCTTTACAATGAGCAGTTCTTC

v_gene: TRBV4-2
len: 17
d_gene: TRBD1
j_gene: TRBJ1-1
abundance: NA
CDR3aa: CASSQERDRAVSSGAFF
CDR3nt: TGTGCCAGCAGCCAAGAACGGGACAGGGCAGTTTCAAGCGGAGCTTTCTTT

v_gene: TRBV7-3
len: 14
d_gene: NA
j_gene: TRBJ1-1
abundance: once
CDR3aa: CASSLSHGITEAFF
CDR3nt: TGTGCCAGCAGCTTATCCCACGGGATCACTGAAGCTTTCTTT